The source of this T cell receptor (beta chain) is a study of human T cells and chemical hapten exposure. As to time point: healthy volunteer bleed at 2 weeks. RNA extraction used unfractionated whole blood as the source of total RNA. Per the original data handling: Ranging from about 23,224 to 700,000, TCR counts per sample had a median value of around 100,000. Via MiXCR, TCRdb re-called the RACE reads, giving one row per CDR3 protein. V and J calls and clone size were set by TCRdb, not the authors. The sample holds 25,000 to 35,000 distinct CDR3 sequences, 6.5% to 9% seen once. In this sample, this clonotype turned up a few times. Trimming cost V 6 bases and J 0 bases; bases outside gene matches: 13. This CDR3 comprises 18 residues. Germline V gene data show CDR1 as MDHEN and CDR2 as SYDVKM.

The receptor was derived from a human donor in good health. Some clones in this sample may be carry-over from other donors' samples. The rearrangement uses TRBV28 and TRBJ1-1; 10 bases align to TRBD1. The sequenced sample was whole blood. CDR3 coding DNA: TGTGCCAGCAGCCCGGCCGGGACAGGGGCTCAGTTGAACACTGAAGCTTTCTTT. This encodes CASSPAGTGAQLNTEAFF.